This T cell receptor (beta chain) is drawn from a study of Graves' ophthalmopathy and Graves' hyperthyroidism. For the study at large: Prior to any treatment, peripheral blood was collected at the time of initial diagnosis.

This clonotype was recorded many times. What it recognizes is unknown. V was pared by 7 bases and J by 5 bases, with 8 bases of the junction left unmatched. The CDR3 spans 14 residues. Germline CDR1 is SGHTA and CDR2 is FQGNSA. Study results and limitations: Most clonotypes expanded in thyroid above 0.001 frequency were present in blood too.

The TCR beta CDR3 regions underwent amplification from RNA transcripts. An initial RT-PCR round employing HTBI primers preceded a second-round multiplex PCR. TCRdb re-derived calls from the multiplex PCR reads in MiXCR, one entry per CDR3 protein. Found here are hundreds of thousands of distinct CDR3 sequences, about 24% of them singletons; the top ten hold approximately 7.7%. People with hyperthyroidism were aged 18 to 65 and newly diagnosed, under 2 months' duration. The sample consisted of peripheral blood. The chain joins TRBV7-2 to TRBJ2-5; TRBD1 matches at 9 bases. The TCR originated in a woman younger than 30 with stable Graves' hyperthyroidism. Some clones in this sample may be carry-over from other donors' samples. The CDR3 loop is CASTYGQGWETQYF. As DNA, the CDR3 is TGTGCCAGCACCTACGGACAGGGGTGGGAGACCCAGTACTTC.